Below are 31 T cell receptor beta chains sequenced from a single sample in a study of blood T cell repertoires in COVID-19. Sequenced by immunoSEQ multiplex PCR; TCRdb stores in-frame clones only, minus some. The sample lists around 72,000 clones; around 86% were seen once. The specimen was peripheral blood. These receptors were taken from a man aged 45-65 years with active COVID-19.

The chain combines TRBV4-3 with TRBJ1-3, with unresolved D. CDR1 and CDR2 (germline): LGHNA, YSLEER. The ends were cut back, 0 bases at V and 0 bases at J, with 3 bases in the middle. This CDR3 has 14 residues. CDR3 bases: TGCGCCAGCAGCCAAGAGAGCTCTGGAAACACCATATATTTT. It codes for CASSQESSGNTIYF.

The chain combines TRBV6-5 with TRBJ2-7, with 9 bases lining up with TRBD2. The CDR3 is 15 residues long. Germline values: CDR1 MNHEY, CDR2 SVGAGI. V shed 5 bases, J shed 5 bases, and the junction held 10 bases outside the gene matches. CDR3 nucleotide sequence: TGTGCCAGCAGTAGGAGTAGCGGGAGTCACCACGAGCAGTACTTC. Protein sequence: CASSRSSGSHHEQYF.

Only a few counts were recorded for this clone. V usage is TRBV9 and J usage is TRBJ1-2; 11 nucleotides match TRBD1. The CDR3 has 16 amino acids. V shed 3 bases and J 3 bases; nucleotides not matched to a gene: 7. The germline CDR1 and CDR2 sequences are SGDLS and YYNGEE. CDR3 in DNA: TGTGCCAGCAGCGCCGTGGACAGGGGGCGTTACTATGGCTACACCTTC. Protein sequence: CASSAVDRGRYYGYTF. Full variable domain (outside the CDR3, taken from reference TRBV9 and TRBJ1-2): DSGVTQTPKHLITATGQRVTLRCSPRSGDLSVYWYQQSLDQGLQFLIQYYNGEERAKGNILERFSAQQFPDLHSELNLSSLELGDSALYFCASSAVDRGRYYGYTFGSGTRLTVV.

The V gene is TRBV27, the J gene TRBJ1-2; 7 bases line up with TRBD1. Germline-derived CDR1 and CDR2 are MNHEY and SMNVEV (reference sequence). The junction had 8 bases not matched to a gene; V was cut back by 6 bases and J by 4 bases. CDR3 length: 14 amino acids. The CDR3 region has the DNA TGTGCCAGCAGAGGGCAGGGGGTCGTCTATGGCTACACCTTC. Translated: CASRGQGVVYGYTF.

This clone was detected once. The chain is built from TRBV6-6 and TRBJ2-1, with D perhaps matching TRBD1 (6 bases). Trimming took off 6 bases at V and 7 bases at J, with 16 bases between the two ends. The CDR3 has 14 residues. Per germline, CDR1 MNHNY and CDR2 SVGAGI (reference sequence). CDR3 protein: CASSYHTGPNEQFF. CDR3 sequence (DNA): TGTGCCAGCAGCTACCATACAGGGCCGAATGAGCAGTTCTTC.

The table lists this clone with a few counts. Since the CDR3 does not end with the conserved phenylalanine or tryptophan, this likely comes from a read error. Because the CDR3's place on the DNA is in doubt, the DNA is left out and the CDR3 is given as listed by TCRdb. The rearrangement uses TRBV14 and TRBJ2-7; the D call in the table, TRBD2, was not verified against the DNA. Germline V gene sequence: CDR1 SGHDN, CDR2 FVKESK. The CDR3 has 12 residues if both end residues are counted. CDR3 protein: CASSQEGGAPHL.

The gene calls are TRBV9 and TRBJ1-1; D unclear. Germline CDR1 SGDLS, CDR2 YYNGEE. V was cut by 0 bases and J by 0 bases, with 12 bases left in between. This CDR3 is 16 amino acids long. The CDR3 loop reads CASSVESGILNTEAFF. The CDR3 DNA sequence: TGTGCCAGCAGCGTAGAATCGGGGATACTGAACACTGAAGCTTTCTTT.

Points on this clone: Other DNA sequences in the sample encode the same CDR3. The gene calls are TRBV7-2 and TRBJ1-5; TRBD1 is a possible D gene (6 bases). This CDR3 region has 13 residues. With 5 bases removed from V and 7 bases from J, the gap between germline ends came to 12 bases. The germline V gene encodes CDR1 SGHTA and CDR2 FQGNSA. CDR3 DNA sequence: TGTGCCAGCAGCCTCTCACAGGGACAGCCCCAGCATTTT. Translating it yields CASSLSQGQPQHF. Filled out from reference TRBV7-2 and TRBJ1-5, the complete variable domain reads GAGVSQSPSNKVTEKGKDVELRCDPISGHTALYWYRQSLGQGLEFLIYFQGNSAPDKSGLPSDRFSAERTGGSVSTLTIQRTQQEDSAVYLCASSLSQGQPQHFGDGTRLSIL.

The rearrangement joins TRBV2 to TRBJ1-5; the D gene is possibly TRBD1 (6 bases). Germline lookup yields CDR1 SNHLY and CDR2 FYNNEI. The germline V and J ends were trimmed by 2 bases and 9 bases, with 17 bases remaining between them. The CDR3 totals 15 residues. The chain's CDR3 is CASSEFAERGSPQHF. The CDR3 nucleotides are TGTGCCAGCAGTGAATTCGCAGAAAGGGGGTCGCCCCAGCATTTT. The whole variable domain, remainder taken from reference TRBV2 and TRBJ1-5, is EPEVTQTPSHQVTQMGQEVILRCVPISNHLYFYWYRQILGQKVEFLVSFYNNEISEKSEIFDDQFSVERPDGSNFTLKIRSTKLEDSAMYFCASSEFAERGSPQHFGDGTRLSIL.

The chain links TRBV7-8 to TRBJ2-3, with D possibly matching TRBD1 (5 bases). The CDR3 extends over 14 amino acids. The germline CDR1 and CDR2 sequences are SGHVS and FQNEAQ. Trimming removed 5 bases at V and 2 bases at J, with 11 bases between. CDR3 DNA: TGTGCCAGCAGCCGAGACAGCTCCACAGATACGCAGTATTTT. This translates into CASSRDSSTDTQYF.

J is TRBJ2-5 and V is TRBV4-3; 8 bases fit TRBD2. Unmatched junction bases numbered 4, after V lost 2 bases and J lost 2 bases. Germline-derived CDR1 and CDR2 are LGHNA and YSLEER. The CDR3 sequence is 15 residues long. The CDR3 DNA reads TGCGCCAGCAGCCAAAGGCGGGGGGTGCAAGAGACCCAGTACTTC. Translated: CASSQRRGVQETQYF.

The table lists this clone with a count of one. CDR3 in amino acids: CASRSRGGGYYGYTF. CDR3 coding DNA: TGTGCCAGCAGGTCCAGGGGTGGGGGATACTATGGCTACACCTTC. This rearrangement joins TRBV28 to TRBJ1-2, with D perhaps TRBD1 (6 bases). V was shortened by 6 bases and J by 3 bases, with 17 bases between the two germline ends. The germline gives CDR1 MDHEN, CDR2 SYDVKM. CDR3 size: 15 residues.

This clone has just a few counts. The chain carries TRBV30 and TRBJ1-2; maybe TRBD1 (5 bases). Germline CDR1 is GTSNPN and CDR2 is SVGIG (reference sequence). This CDR3 comprises 12 residues. V was cut by 2 bases and J by 4 bases, with 8 bases left in between. In DNA, the CDR3 is TGTGCCTGGAGTCCCGGGGGCTATGGCTACACCTTC. Translated: CAWSPGGYGYTF.

This clone was seen more than once but under ten times. The chain employs TRBV27 and TRBJ2-7; 11 bases map to TRBD1. The CDR3 extends over 13 amino acids. J gave up 7 bases and V 6 bases, and 5 bases lay outside the gene matches. Germline V CDR1 and CDR2: MNHEY, SMNVEV (reference sequence). The CDR3 loop reads CASRRTGGREQYF. The CDR3 DNA reads as TGTGCCAGCAGACGGACAGGGGGCAGGGAGCAGTACTTC.

Regarding this clone: An end of the junction does not agree with germline; a read error may underlie this. V usage is TRBV7-6 and J usage is TRBJ2-5; perhaps TRBD1 as D (7 bases). CDR1 SGHVS and CDR2 FNYEAQ come from the germline V gene. This CDR3 is 16 amino acids long. CDR3 sequence: CASRLGAHRGGETQYF. CDR3 bases: TGTGCCAGCAGGTTAGGGGCACACAGGGGAGGAGAGACCCAGTACTTC.

The chain recombines TRBV3-1 (or the pseudogene TRBV3-2) with TRBJ2-2, with D perhaps TRBD1 (5 bases). The CDR3 consists of 17 residues. Per germline, CDR1 LGHDT and CDR2 YNNKEL (reference sequence). Trimming stripped 1 base from V and 8 bases from J, with 20 bases between. The chain's CDR3 is CASSQVQQATWGGELFF. DNA of the CDR3: TGTGCCAGCAGCCAAGTACAACAGGCCACCTGGGGAGGGGAGCTGTTTTTT.

The V call is TRBV9, the J call TRBJ1-2; possibly TRBD1 for D (6 bases). Germline CDR1 SGDLS, CDR2 YYNGEE. The V end was cut by 5 bases, the J end by 5 bases, with 19 bases between. This CDR3 has 15 residues. CDR3 bases: TGTGCCAGCAGTCCCCGGGAGGGGGTAAGGTATGGCTACACCTTC. This codes for CASSPREGVRYGYTF.

The rearrangement links TRBV19 to TRBJ1-2; 8 bases are shared with TRBD1. With 4 bases clipped from V and 2 bases from J, the junction kept 6 bases outside the gene matches. Germline CDR1 and CDR2: LNHDA and SQIVND (reference sequence). The CDR3 is made up of 15 amino acids. The CDR3, as DNA: TGTGCCAGTAGTACCACCTGGACAGGGAACTATGGCTACACCTTC. Its protein product is CASSTTWTGNYGYTF.

Only one count was recorded for this clone. The rearrangement uses TRBV9 and TRBJ1-2; unclear D gene. This CDR3 contains 13 residues. The V end was cut by 0 bases, the J end by 3 bases, with 6 bases between. Germline CDR1 is SGDLS and CDR2 is YYNGEE. The CDR3, as DNA: TGTGCCAGCAGCGTAGAACCAGACTATGGCTACACCTTC. Its translation: CASSVEPDYGYTF.

V is TRBV6-5 and J is TRBJ2-5; D possibly corresponds to TRBD1 (6 bases). Germline CDR1 MNHEY, CDR2 SVGAGI. This CDR3 contains 14 residues. V gave up 5 bases and J gave up 1 base, with 11 bases separating them. CDR3 protein: CASSRTGSQETQYF. The CDR3 nucleotides are TGTGCCAGCAGTCGAACAGGGAGCCAAGAGACCCAGTACTTC.

This clone appeared a few times. V gene TRBV12-3 or TRBV12-4 combines with J gene TRBJ1-4, with D tentatively TRBD1 (5 bases). V was pared by 4 bases and J by 12 bases, with 9 bases between. CDR3 length equals 11 residues. The CDR3 here is CASSSRGELFF. The CDR3 coding sequence is TGTGCCAGCAGTTCTCGGGGGGAACTGTTTTTT.

The chain couples TRBV5-4 to TRBJ1-2; TRBD1 agrees at 10 bases. The CDR3 has 16 residues. With V trimmed by 7 bases and J by 3 bases, 12 bases remained unmatched. Germline loops: CDR1 SGHNT, CDR2 YYREEE (reference sequence). CDR3 residues: CASPGTGDLVDYGYTF. The CDR3 nucleotides read TGTGCCAGCCCCGGGACAGGGGACCTCGTTGACTATGGCTACACCTTC.

The V and J genes are TRBV4-3 and TRBJ1-2, with no clear D. CDR3 length: 13 amino acids. Germline CDR1 is LGHNA and CDR2 is YSLEER. V shed 0 bases and J shed 4 bases, with 6 bases lying between them. The CDR3 reads CASSQEPGYGYTF. As DNA, the CDR3 is TGCGCCAGCAGCCAAGAACCCGGCTATGGCTACACCTTC.

This chain links TRBV28 with TRBJ1-3; D not certain. The CDR3 loop spans 14 amino acids. Between the trimmed V and J ends, which lost 4 bases and 3 bases, there was a span of 10 bases. The germline CDR1 and CDR2 sequences are MDHEN and SYDVKM. The CDR3 nucleotides are TGTGCCAGCAGTTCCTCCCGGAGTGGAAACACCATATATTTT. Protein: CASSSSRSGNTIYF.

The chain uses TRBV11-2 and TRBJ2-7, with D possibly matching TRBD2 (5 bases). The germline V gene has CDR1 SGHAT and CDR2 FQNNGV. This CDR3 is 15 amino acids long. Trimming took off 1 base at V and 7 bases at J, with 17 bases between the two ends. The CDR3 protein is CASSLGMSARGEQYF. Here the CDR3 DNA reads TGTGCCAGCAGCTTAGGTATGTCCGCCCGGGGAGAGCAGTACTTC.

This rearrangement joins TRBV24-1 to TRBJ2-2; D perhaps matches TRBD1 (6 bases). Germline V gene data show CDR1 as KGHDR and CDR2 as SFDVKD. V gave up 8 bases and J gave up 1 base, with 13 bases separating them. CDR3 length equals 15 residues. As DNA, the CDR3 is TGTGCCACCACCGACACGACAGGGAACACCGGGGAGCTGTTTTTT. It codes for CATTDTTGNTGELFF.

This rearrangement joins TRBV27 to TRBJ2-1, with 14 nucleotides matching TRBD2. The CDR3 is 17 amino acids. Losses at the gene ends were 3 bases for V and 2 bases for J; bases not matched to a gene: 3. The germline V gene has CDR1 MNHEY and CDR2 SMNVEV (reference sequence). CDR3 in amino acids: CASSLRTSGRTYNEQFF. DNA of the CDR3: TGTGCCAGCAGTTTGCGGACTAGCGGGAGGACCTACAATGAGCAGTTCTTC.

V is TRBV30 and J is TRBJ1-1, with a possible D match to TRBD1 (5 bases). Trimming left V 4 bases short and J 0 bases short, with 12 bases between. Germline V gene lookup returns CDR1 GTSNPN and CDR2 SVGIG (reference sequence). The CDR3 is made up of 14 amino acids. The DNA of the CDR3 is TGTGCCTGGACCCAGACAGCTCTGAACACTGAAGCTTTCTTT. It specifies CAWTQTALNTEAFF.

The rearrangement links TRBV7-2 to TRBJ1-1; 8 nucleotides align to TRBD1. The V segment lost 7 bases and the J segment 1 base; nucleotides outside the gene matches: 14. Germline V lookup: CDR1 SGHTA, CDR2 FQGNSA. The CDR3 loop spans 17 amino acids. The CDR3 protein is CASTKTGVMSWNTEAFF. The CDR3 DNA follows: TGTGCCAGCACCAAGACAGGGGTAATGTCATGGAACACTGAAGCTTTCTTT.

This clone was seen only once. The chain uses TRBV5-6 and TRBJ1-1; D is undetermined. This CDR3 spans 14 amino acids. Germline values: CDR1 SGHDT, CDR2 YYEEEE. V lost 1 base to trimming and J lost 3 bases, with 10 bases between them. The CDR3: CASSLSLGDTEAFF. Here the CDR3 DNA reads TGTGCCAGCAGCTTGTCTTTAGGAGACACTGAAGCTTTCTTT.

In its sample, this clone was seen once. The V gene is TRBV9, the J gene TRBJ2-7, with 10 bases that match TRBD1. Germline V gene sequence: CDR1 SGDLS, CDR2 YYNGEE. This CDR3 comprises 14 residues. V shed 4 bases, J shed 2 bases, and the junction held 3 bases outside the gene matches. This CDR3 reads CASSRDRGTYEQYF. DNA for the CDR3: TGTGCCAGCAGCCGGGACAGGGGTACCTACGAGCAGTACTTC.